This is a list of T cell receptor beta chains from one sample in a study of cytotoxic CD8 clonotypes in ibrutinib-treated CLL. The protocol was immunoSEQ multiplex PCR, while the TCRdb copy is restricted to in-frame clones and leaves out a portion. The sample yields some 35,000 clones, approximately 69% seen once. The specimen was PBMCs, collected before ibrutinib treatment. These receptors all come from a human donor with chronic lymphocytic leukemia. CDR3s include the opening cysteine and the closing phenylalanine or tryptophan. D genes are given only for firm matches. Clone size, where shown, is once, few, many, or a class for clones that have expanded.

abundance	v_gene	d_gene	j_gene	CDR3nt	CDR3aa
.	TRBV7-9	.	TRBJ2-7	TGTGCCAGCAGCTTTGATCTAAGTAAGGATTGGCGTCGGCACGAGCAGTACTTC	CASSFDLSKDWRRHEQYF
.	TRBV7-2	.	TRBJ2-5	TGTGCCAGCAGCCCGTCTTGGGAGACCCAGTACTTC	CASSPSWETQYF
.	TRBV19	TRBD2	TRBJ2-1	TGTGCCAGTAGTATAGATGCGCCTAGCGGGTCCTACAATGAGCAGTTCTTC	CASSIDAPSGSYNEQFF
.	TRBV27	TRBD2	TRBJ2-7	TGTGCCAGCAGTTTAATAGCGGGAATTCGCTACGAGCAGTACTTC	CASSLIAGIRYEQYF
.	TRBV2	.	TRBJ1-6	TGTGCCAGCAACTACCGGGGGGAGTTTGATAATTCACCCCTCCACTTT	CASNYRGEFDNSPLHF
few	TRBV6-1	.	TRBJ1-6	TGTGCCAGCGTAAGGGGGGGATCGAATTCACCCCTCCACTTT	CASVRGGSNSPLHF
.	TRBV10-3	TRBD2	TRBJ2-7	TGTGCCATCAGTCTTTCTAGCGGGAGGTCCTCCTACGAGCAGTACTTC	CAISLSSGRSSYEQYF
few	TRBV7-2	.	TRBJ2-5	TGTGCCAGCAGCTTAGGCAGCACAGAGACCCAGTACTTC	CASSLGSTETQYF
.	TRBV7-9	.	TRBJ2-2	TGTGCCAGCAGCGCGTACACCGGGGAGCTGTTTTTT	CASSAYTGELFF
.	TRBV7-3	TRBD2	TRBJ2-3	TGTGCCAGCAGCTTAAATCTAGCGGAGGGAGATACGCAGTATTTT	CASSLNLAEGDTQYF
.	TRBV6-1	TRBD2	TRBJ2-3	TGTGCCAGCAGTGAAATGTGGGGAGGGGGCACAGATACGCAGTATTTT	CASSEMWGGGTDTQYF
few	TRBV20-1	.	TRBJ1-2	TGCAGTGCTAGAGATTATGGCTACACCTTC	CSARDYGYTF
once	TRBV6-5	.	TRBJ2-2	TGTGCCAGCAGACTAACAGGAGCGAACACCGGGGAGCTGTTTTTT	CASRLTGANTGELFF
few	TRBV7-9	.	TRBJ1-5	TGTGCCAGCAGCCGAGGTGGGGCAGCGGATCAGCCCCAGCATTTT	CASSRGGAADQPQHF
.	TRBV5-6	.	TRBJ1-4	TGTGCCAGCAGCGGGCGGATTGAAAAACTGTTTTTT	CASSGRIEKLFF
.	TRBV2	TRBD2	TRBJ2-5	TGTGCCAGCACTGGACTAGCGGGGGGGGATGGGACCCAGTACTTC	CASTGLAGGDGTQYF
.	TRBV7-6	.	TRBJ1-3	TGTGCCAGCAGCTTATCCTCTGCCCTCTCCTCTGGAAACACCATATATTTT	CASSLSSALSSGNTIYF
.	TRBV11-2	TRBD1	TRBJ2-6	TGTGCCAGCAGCTTAGAAACAGGGGCTGCTGGGGCCAACGTCCTGACTTTC	CASSLETGAAGANVLTF